These T cell receptor beta chains were read from a single sample in a study of CD8 T cells in Susac syndrome. TCRdb recomputed calls from the immunoSEQ multiplex PCR reads with MiXCR, one row per CDR3 protein. The data contain 240,000 or so distinct CDR3 sequences, 96% of them singletons. Sequencing used CD4+ T cells from PBMCs. The receptors come from a human donor with Susac syndrome. CDR3s include the opening cysteine and the closing phenylalanine or tryptophan. Fields, in order: D gene, J gene, V gene, clone size, CDR3 DNA, CDR3 protein. A D gene is named only where the DNA matches it firmly. A clone size is listed for some rows: how often the clone was seen (once, few, many), or a class if it is expanded.

>-|TRBJ2-3|TRBV3-1|-
TGTGCCAGCAGCCAAGATCAGACCGAATCAGATACGCAGTATTTT
CASSQDQTESDTQYF
>-|TRBJ1-3|TRBV28|-
TGTGCCAGCTCAGCGGAAGGAAACACCATATATTTT
CASSAEGNTIYF
>TRBD1|TRBJ2-5|TRBV19|-
TGTGCCAGTAGTCCCGGGACAGTTCAAGAGACCCAGTACTTC
CASSPGTVQETQYF
>TRBD1|TRBJ2-7|TRBV29-1|few
TGCAGCGTTGTGCCAGAACAGGGGTTAGACTACGAGCAGTACTTC
CSVVPEQGLDYEQYF
>TRBD1|TRBJ2-7|TRBV29-1|-
TGCAGCGTTCCAGGACAGGGTACCTACGAGCAGTACTTC
CSVPGQGTYEQYF
>TRBD1|TRBJ2-7|TRBV2|-
TGTGCCCGTAGGGACAGCCTGACCTACGAGCAGTACTTC
CARRDSLTYEQYF
>-|TRBJ1-1|TRBV20-1|-
TGCAGTGCTAGACCGGTTAACCCCACTGAAGCTTTCTTT
CSARPVNPTEAFF
>-|TRBJ1-5|TRBV18|-
TGTGCCAGCTCACCTCGCGGGGCAGGAAATAGCAATCAGCCCCAGCATTTT
CASSPRGAGNSNQPQHF
>TRBD2|TRBJ2-1|TRBV12-3/TRBV12-4|-
TGTGCCAGCAGTTTACTTCTTCTAGCGGGGAACTACAATGAGCAGTTCTTC
CASSLLLLAGNYNEQFF
>-|TRBJ2-5|TRBV12-5|-
TGTGCTAGTGGTTTGGCCAGGGAAGAGACCCAGTACTTC
CASGLAREETQYF
>TRBD1|TRBJ2-7|TRBV30|-
TGTGCCTGGAGTGTGGGACAGGGCTACGAGCGGTACTTC
CAWSVGQGYERYF
>-|TRBJ2-5|TRBV20-1|-
TGCAGTGCACACAGCCAAGAGACCCAGTACTTC
CSAHSQETQYF
>TRBD1|TRBJ2-7|TRBV28|few
TGTGCCAGCAGTTTGACAGGGTCCTACGAGCAGTACTTC
CASSLTGSYEQYF
>TRBD2|TRBJ2-3|TRBV19|-
TGTGCCAGTAGTCCGGTACTAGCGGCAGATACGCAGTATTTT
CASSPVLAADTQYF
>-|TRBJ2-1|TRBV15|-
TGTGCCACCAGCCCCAGAAAACTCTACAATGAGCAGTTCTTC
CATSPRKLYNEQFF
>-|TRBJ2-3|TRBV20-1|-
TGCAGTGCTAGTATGGGACGGGCTCTTACAGATACGCAGTATTTT
CSASMGRALTDTQYF
>TRBD2|TRBJ2-7|TRBV30|once
TGTGCCTGGAGCAAAGGACTAGTCTACGAGCAGTACTTC
CAWSKGLVYEQYF
>TRBD2|TRBJ2-7|TRBV9|-
TGTGCCAGCAGCCCTAGCGGGGGGTACTACGAGCAGTACTTC
CASSPSGGYYEQYF
>TRBD2|TRBJ2-1|TRBV24-1|-
TGTGCCACCAGTGCACTAGCGGGAGGGCCTGTTGAGCAGTTCTTC
CATSALAGGPVEQFF
>-|TRBJ2-2|TRBV18|-
TGTGCCAGCTCACCTCAGTGGAACACCGGGGAGCTGTTTTTT
CASSPQWNTGELFF
>-|TRBJ1-1|TRBV28|-
TGTGCCAGCACCCCTGGGGGCGTGAGGACTGAAGCTTTCTTT
CASTPGGVRTEAFF
>TRBD2|TRBJ2-7|TRBV6-2/TRBV6-3|-
TGTGCCAGCAGATTAGCGGGAGGTCCCGCCTACGAGCAGTACTTC
CASRLAGGPAYEQYF
>-|TRBJ1-5|TRBV20-1|-
TGCAGTGCTAGGGTACAGGATCATCAGCCCCAGCATTTT
CSARVQDHQPQHF
>-|TRBJ2-1|TRBV29-1|-
TGCAGCGTTGGGGGGTTGGGGCGGGCGCGGAATGAGCAGTTCTTC
CSVGGLGRARNEQFF
>-|TRBJ2-6|TRBV18|-
TGTGCCAGCTCACTTGCGGACTCTGGGGCCAACGTCCTGACTTTC
CASSLADSGANVLTF
>-|TRBJ1-2|TRBV30|-
TGTGCCTGGGCAGGACGGGGGAACTATGGCTACACCTTC
CAWAGRGNYGYTF
>TRBD1|TRBJ2-6|TRBV7-9|-
TGTGCCAGCGGACAGGGGTCACCCCTTGGGGCCAACGTCCTGACTTTC
CASGQGSPLGANVLTF
>-|TRBJ1-2|TRBV5-1|-
TGCGCCAGCAGCTTGAGGTCAGGGGACGGCTACACCTTC
CASSLRSGDGYTF
>TRBD1|TRBJ2-7|TRBV12-3/TRBV12-4|-
TGTGCCAGCAGCGGACAGGCCCTAACCTACGAGCAGTACTTC
CASSGQALTYEQYF
>-|TRBJ2-7|TRBV25-1|-
TGTGCCAGCAGTGAAGACACAATCTCCTACGAGCAGTACTTC
CASSEDTISYEQYF
>TRBD1|TRBJ2-3|TRBV30|-
TGTGCCTGGAGTATTGCTCGACAGGGTCCGTTCAAGGATACGCAGTATTTT
CAWSIARQGPFKDTQYF
>-|TRBJ2-5|TRBV20-1|-
TGCAGTGCTAGAGCGGGGGTAAACCAAGAGACCCAGTACTTC
CSARAGVNQETQYF
>-|TRBJ2-1|TRBV7-9|-
TGTGCCAGCAGCTTAGCTCGCGAGCTGAATGAGCAGTTCTTC
CASSLARELNEQFF
>-|TRBJ2-7|TRBV20-1|-
TGCAGTGCTACATCCCCTTCGCGGGACTCCTACGAGCAGTACTTC
CSATSPSRDSYEQYF
>-|TRBJ2-5|TRBV5-1|-
TGCGCCAGCAGCTTGATGGTCGGAGAGACCCAGTACTTC
CASSLMVGETQYF
>-|TRBJ2-3|TRBV27|-
TGTGCCAGTCATATGACCGGGACCCTGAAGCCAGATACGCAGTATTTT
CASHMTGTLKPDTQYF
>-|TRBJ1-1|TRBV12-3/TRBV12-4|once
TGTGCCAGCAGTTTTAGGCCAGGGTTAGGCACTGAAGCTTTCTTT
CASSFRPGLGTEAFF
>TRBD1|TRBJ1-4|TRBV9|once
TGTGCCAGCAGCGTAGTGGCATACCCGGGACAGGGGGATGAAAAACTGTTTTTT
CASSVVAYPGQGDEKLFF
>-|TRBJ1-5|TRBV27|-
TGTGCCAGCAGTTTGAAGGGGAACCAGCCCCAGCATTTT
CASSLKGNQPQHF